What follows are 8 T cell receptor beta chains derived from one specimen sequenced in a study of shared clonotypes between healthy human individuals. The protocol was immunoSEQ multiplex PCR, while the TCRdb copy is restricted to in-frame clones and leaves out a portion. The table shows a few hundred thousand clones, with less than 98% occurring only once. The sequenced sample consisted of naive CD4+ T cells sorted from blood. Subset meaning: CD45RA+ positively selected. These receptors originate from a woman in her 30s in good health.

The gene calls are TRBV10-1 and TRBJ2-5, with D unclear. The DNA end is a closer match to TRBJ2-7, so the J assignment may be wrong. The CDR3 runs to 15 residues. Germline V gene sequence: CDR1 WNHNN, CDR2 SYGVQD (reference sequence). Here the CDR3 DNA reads TGCGCCAGCAGTGGTGCGACGAATCCCCCCTACGAGCAGTACTTC. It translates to CASSGATNPPYEQYF.

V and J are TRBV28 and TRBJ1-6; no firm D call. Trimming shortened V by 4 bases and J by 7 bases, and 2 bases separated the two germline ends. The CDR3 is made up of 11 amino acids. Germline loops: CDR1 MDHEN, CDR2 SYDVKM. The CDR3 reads CASSSNSPLHF. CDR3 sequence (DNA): TGTGCCAGCAGTTCAAATTCACCCCTCCACTTT.

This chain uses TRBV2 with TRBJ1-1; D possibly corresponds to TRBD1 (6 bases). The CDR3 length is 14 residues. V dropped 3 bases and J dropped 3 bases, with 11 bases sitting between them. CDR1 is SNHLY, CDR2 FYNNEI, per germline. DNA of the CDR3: TGTGCCAGCAGTGAGCAGGGGCCGGACACTGAAGCTTTCTTT. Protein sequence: CASSEQGPDTEAFF.

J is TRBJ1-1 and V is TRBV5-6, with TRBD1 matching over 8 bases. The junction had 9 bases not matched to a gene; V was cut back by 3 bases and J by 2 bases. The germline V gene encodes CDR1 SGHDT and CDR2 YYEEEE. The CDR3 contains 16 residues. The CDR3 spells CASSSWTGRINTEAFF. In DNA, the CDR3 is TGTGCCAGCAGCTCCTGGACAGGGAGGATTAACACTGAAGCTTTCTTT.

The CDR3 loop is CASSLGGLAGGYNEQFF. The CDR3 region has the DNA TGTGCCAGCAGCTTGGGGGGCCTAGCGGGAGGGTACAATGAGCAGTTCTTC. V gene TRBV5-4 combines with J gene TRBJ2-1; TRBD2 matches at 12 bases. The CDR3 is 17 amino acids. Germline CDR1 is SGHNT and CDR2 is YYREEE (reference sequence). V lost 0 bases and J lost 4; bases outside the gene matches: 5.

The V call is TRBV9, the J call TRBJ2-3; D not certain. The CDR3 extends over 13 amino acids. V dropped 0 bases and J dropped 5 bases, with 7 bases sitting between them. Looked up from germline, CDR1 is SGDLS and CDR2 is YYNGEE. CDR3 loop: CASSVGSEDTQYF. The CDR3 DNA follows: TGTGCCAGCAGCGTAGGTTCAGAAGATACGCAGTATTTT. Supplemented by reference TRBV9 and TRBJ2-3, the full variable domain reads DSGVTQTPKHLITATGQRVTLRCSPRSGDLSVYWYQQSLDQGLQFLIQYYNGEERAKGNILERFSAQQFPDLHSELNLSSLELGDSALYFCASSVGSEDTQYFGPGTRLTVL.

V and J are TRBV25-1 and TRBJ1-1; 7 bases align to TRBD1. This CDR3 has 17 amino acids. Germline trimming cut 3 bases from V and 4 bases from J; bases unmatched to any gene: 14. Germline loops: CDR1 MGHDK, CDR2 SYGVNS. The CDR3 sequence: CASSDVRDSLLGTEAFF. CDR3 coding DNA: TGTGCCAGCAGTGATGTCCGGGACAGCCTGTTGGGCACTGAAGCTTTCTTT.

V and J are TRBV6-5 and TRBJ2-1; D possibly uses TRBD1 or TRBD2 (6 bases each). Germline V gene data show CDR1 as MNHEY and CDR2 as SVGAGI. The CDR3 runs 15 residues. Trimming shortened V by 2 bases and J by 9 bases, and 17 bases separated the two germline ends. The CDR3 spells CASSYGTRRDSEQFF. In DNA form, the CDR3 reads TGTGCCAGCAGTTACGGGACAAGGAGGGATAGTGAGCAGTTCTTC.